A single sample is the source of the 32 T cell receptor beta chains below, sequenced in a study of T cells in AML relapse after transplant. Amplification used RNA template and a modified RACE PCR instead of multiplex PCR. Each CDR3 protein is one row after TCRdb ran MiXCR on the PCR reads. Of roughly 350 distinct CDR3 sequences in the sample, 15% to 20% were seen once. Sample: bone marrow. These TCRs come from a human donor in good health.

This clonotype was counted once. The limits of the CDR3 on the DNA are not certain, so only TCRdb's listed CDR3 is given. The CDR3 here is CCASSLGTGHTDTQYF. The chain is built from TRBV20-1 and TRBJ2-3; the DNA was not compared with TRBD1, the D call given in the table. Germline V gene data show CDR1 as DFQATT and CDR2 as SNEGSKA (reference sequence). With termini counted, the CDR3 has 16 amino acids.

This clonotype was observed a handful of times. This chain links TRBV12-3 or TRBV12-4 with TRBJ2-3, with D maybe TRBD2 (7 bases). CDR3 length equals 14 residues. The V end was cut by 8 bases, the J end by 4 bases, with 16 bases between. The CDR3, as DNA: TGTGCCAGCGGTCTTGGGGGGGGCGCAGATACGCAGTATTTT. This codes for CASGLGGGADTQYF.

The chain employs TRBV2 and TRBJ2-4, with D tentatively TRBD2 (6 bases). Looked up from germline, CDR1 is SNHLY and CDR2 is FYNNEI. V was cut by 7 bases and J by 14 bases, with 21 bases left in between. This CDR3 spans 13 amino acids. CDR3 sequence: CASTAQGPTGEYF. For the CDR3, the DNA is TGTGCCAGCACAGCCCAGGGTCCCACGGGGGAGTACTTC.

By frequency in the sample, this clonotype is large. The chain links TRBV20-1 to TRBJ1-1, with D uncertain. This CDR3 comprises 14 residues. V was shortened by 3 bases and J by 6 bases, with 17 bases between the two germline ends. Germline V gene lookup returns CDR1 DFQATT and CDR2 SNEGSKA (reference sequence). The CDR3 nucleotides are TGCAGTGCTAGTCCAATACTCCGGACCGCTGAAGCTTTCTTT. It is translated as CSASPILRTAEAFF.

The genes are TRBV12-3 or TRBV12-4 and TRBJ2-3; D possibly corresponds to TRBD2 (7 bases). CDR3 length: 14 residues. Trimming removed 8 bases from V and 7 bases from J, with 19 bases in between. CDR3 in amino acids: CASGLGGGANTQYF. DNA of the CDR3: TGTGCCAGCGGTCTTGGGGGGGGCGCAAATACGCAGTATTTT.

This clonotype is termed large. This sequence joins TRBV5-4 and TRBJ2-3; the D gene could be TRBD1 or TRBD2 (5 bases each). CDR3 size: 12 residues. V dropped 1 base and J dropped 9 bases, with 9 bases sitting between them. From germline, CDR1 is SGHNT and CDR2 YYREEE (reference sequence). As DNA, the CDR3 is TGTGCCAGCAGCTTGAAGAGGGGAACGCAGTATTTT. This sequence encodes CASSLKRGTQYF.

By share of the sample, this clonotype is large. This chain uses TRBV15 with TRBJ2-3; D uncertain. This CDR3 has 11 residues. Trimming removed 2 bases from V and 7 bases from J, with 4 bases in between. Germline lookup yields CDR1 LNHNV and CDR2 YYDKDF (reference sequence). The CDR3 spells CATSRFNTQYF. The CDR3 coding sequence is TGTGCCACCAGCAGATTTAATACGCAGTATTTT.

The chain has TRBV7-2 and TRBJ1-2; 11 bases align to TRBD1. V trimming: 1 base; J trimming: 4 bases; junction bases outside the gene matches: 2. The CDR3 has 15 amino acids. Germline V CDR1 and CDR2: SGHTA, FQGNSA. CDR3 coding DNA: TGTGCCAGCAGCTTAGGGACAGGGGGCGCCTATGGCTACACCTTC. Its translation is CASSLGTGGAYGYTF.

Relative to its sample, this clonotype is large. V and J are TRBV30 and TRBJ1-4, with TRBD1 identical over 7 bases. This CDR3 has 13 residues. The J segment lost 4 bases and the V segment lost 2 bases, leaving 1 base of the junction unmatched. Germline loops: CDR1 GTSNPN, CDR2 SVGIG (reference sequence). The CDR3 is CAWSRQGNEKLFF. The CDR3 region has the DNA TGTGCCTGGAGTCGACAGGGTAATGAAAAACTGTTTTTT.

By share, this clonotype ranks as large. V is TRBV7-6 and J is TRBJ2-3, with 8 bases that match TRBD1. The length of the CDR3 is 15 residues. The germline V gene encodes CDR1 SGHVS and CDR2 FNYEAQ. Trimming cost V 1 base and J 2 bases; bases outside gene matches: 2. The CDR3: CASSLGTGHTDTQYF. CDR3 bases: TGTGCCAGCAGCTTAGGGACAGGGCACACAGATACGCAGTATTTT.

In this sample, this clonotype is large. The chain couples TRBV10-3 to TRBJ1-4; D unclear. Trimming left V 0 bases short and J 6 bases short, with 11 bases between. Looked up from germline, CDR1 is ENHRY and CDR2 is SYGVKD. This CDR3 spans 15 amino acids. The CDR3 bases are TGTGCCATCAGTGAGTCGGGCAGTTTCTATGAAAAACTGTTTTTT. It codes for CAISESGSFYEKLFF.

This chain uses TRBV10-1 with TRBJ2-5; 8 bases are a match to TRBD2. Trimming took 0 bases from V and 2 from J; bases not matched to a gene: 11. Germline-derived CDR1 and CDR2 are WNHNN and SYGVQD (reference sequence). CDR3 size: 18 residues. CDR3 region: CASSESMGKRGRQETQYF. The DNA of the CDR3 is TGCGCCAGCAGTGAGTCGATGGGAAAGCGGGGGAGACAAGAGACCCAGTACTTC.

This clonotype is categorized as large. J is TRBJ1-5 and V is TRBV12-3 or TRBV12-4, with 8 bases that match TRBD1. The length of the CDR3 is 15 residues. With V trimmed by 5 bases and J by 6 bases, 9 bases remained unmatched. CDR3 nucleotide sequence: TGTGCCAGCAGTGGAAGGACAGGGACGAGTCAGCCCCAGCATTTT. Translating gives CASSGRTGTSQPQHF.

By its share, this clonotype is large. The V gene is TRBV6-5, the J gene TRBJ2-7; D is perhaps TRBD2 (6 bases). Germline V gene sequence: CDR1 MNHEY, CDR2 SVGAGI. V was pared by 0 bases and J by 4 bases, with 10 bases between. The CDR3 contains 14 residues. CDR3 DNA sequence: TGTGCCAGCAGTTACTCGGAGGGGCTATACGAGCAGTACTTC. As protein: CASSYSEGLYEQYF.

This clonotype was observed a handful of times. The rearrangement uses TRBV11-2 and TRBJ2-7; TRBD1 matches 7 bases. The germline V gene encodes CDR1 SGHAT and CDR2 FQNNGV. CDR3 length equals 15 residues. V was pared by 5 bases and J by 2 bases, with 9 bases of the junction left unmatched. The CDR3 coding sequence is TGTGCCAGCAGCCATCTACGGGACAGCACCTACGAGCAGTACTTC. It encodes CASSHLRDSTYEQYF. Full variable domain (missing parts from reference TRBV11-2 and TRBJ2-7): EAGVAQSPRYKIIEKRQSVAFWCNPISGHATLYWYQQILGQGPKLLIQFQNNGVVDDSQLPKDRFSAERLKGVDSTLKIQPAKLEDSAVYLCASSHLRDSTYEQYFGPGTRLTVT.

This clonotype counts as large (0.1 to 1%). The CDR3 bases are TGCGCCAGCAGCCTTGGGCAGAACTATGGCTACACCTTC. The encoded protein is CASSLGQNYGYTF. This sequence joins TRBV5-1 and TRBJ1-2; D not certain. Germline CDR1 reads SGHRS; CDR2 reads YFSETQ. Trimming cost V 4 bases and J 2 bases, with 9 bases left between them. The length of the CDR3 is 13 residues. Full variable domain (rest looked up from reference TRBV5-1 and TRBJ1-2): KAGVTQTPRYLIKTRGQQVTLSCSPISGHRSVSWYQQTPGQGLQFLFEYFSETQRNKGNFPGRFSGRQFSNSRSEMNVSTLELGDSALYLCASSLGQNYGYTFGSGTRLTVV.

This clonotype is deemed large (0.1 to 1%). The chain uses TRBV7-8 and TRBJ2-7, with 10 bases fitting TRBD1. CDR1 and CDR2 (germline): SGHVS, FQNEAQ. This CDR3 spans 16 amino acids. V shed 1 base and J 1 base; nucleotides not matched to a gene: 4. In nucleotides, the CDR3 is TGTGCCAGCAGCTTAGAATCGGGACAGGGGTCCTACGAGCAGTACTTC. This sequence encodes CASSLESGQGSYEQYF.

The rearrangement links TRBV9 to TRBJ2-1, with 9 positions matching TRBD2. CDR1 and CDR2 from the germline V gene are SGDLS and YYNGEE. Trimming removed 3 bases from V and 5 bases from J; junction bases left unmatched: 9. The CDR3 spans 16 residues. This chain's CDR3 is CASSGSLSGGNNEQFF. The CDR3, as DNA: TGTGCCAGCAGCGGATCCCTTAGCGGGGGAAACAATGAGCAGTTCTTC.

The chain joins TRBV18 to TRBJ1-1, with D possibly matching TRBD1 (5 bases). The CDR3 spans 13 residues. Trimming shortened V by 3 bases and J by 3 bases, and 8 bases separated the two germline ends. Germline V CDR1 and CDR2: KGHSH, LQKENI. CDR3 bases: TGTGCCAGCTCACCCCAGGGATACACTGAAGCTTTCTTT. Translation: CASSPQGYTEAFF.

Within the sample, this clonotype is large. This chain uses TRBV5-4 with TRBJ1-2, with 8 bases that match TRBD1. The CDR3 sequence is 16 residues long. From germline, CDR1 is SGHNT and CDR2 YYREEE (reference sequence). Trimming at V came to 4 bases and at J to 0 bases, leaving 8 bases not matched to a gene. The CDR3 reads CASSTGTGRTNYGYTF. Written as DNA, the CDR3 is TGTGCCAGCAGCACCGGGACAGGTCGGACTAACTATGGCTACACCTTC. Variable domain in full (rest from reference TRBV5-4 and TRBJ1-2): ETGVTQSPTHLIKTRGQQVTLRCSSQSGHNTVSWYQQALGQGPQFIFQYYREEENGRGNFPPRFSGLQFPNYSSELNVNALELDDSALYLCASSTGTGRTNYGYTFGSGTRLTVV.

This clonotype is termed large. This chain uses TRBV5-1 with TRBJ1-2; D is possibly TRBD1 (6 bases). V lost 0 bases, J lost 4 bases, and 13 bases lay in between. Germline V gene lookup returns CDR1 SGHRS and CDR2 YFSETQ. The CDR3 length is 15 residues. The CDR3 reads CASSLDRESGYGYTF. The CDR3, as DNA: TGCGCCAGCAGCTTGGACAGGGAGTCAGGCTATGGCTACACCTTC.

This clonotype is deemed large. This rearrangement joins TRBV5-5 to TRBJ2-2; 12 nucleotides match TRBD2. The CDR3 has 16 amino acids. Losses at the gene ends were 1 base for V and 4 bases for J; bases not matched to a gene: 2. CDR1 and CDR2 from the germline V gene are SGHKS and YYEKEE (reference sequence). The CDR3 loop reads CASSLTLAGGTGELFF. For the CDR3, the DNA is TGTGCCAGCAGCTTGACACTAGCGGGGGGCACCGGGGAGCTGTTTTTT. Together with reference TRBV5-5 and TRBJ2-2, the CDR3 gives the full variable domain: DAGVTQSPTHLIKTRGQQVTLRCSPISGHKSVSWYQQVLGQGPQFIFQYYEKEERGRGNFPDRFSARQFPNYSSELNVNALLLGDSALYLCASSLTLAGGTGELFFGEGSRLTVL.

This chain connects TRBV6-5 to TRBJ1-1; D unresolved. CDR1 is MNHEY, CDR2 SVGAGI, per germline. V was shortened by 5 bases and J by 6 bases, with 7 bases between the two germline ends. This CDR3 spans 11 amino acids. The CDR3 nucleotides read TGTGCCAGCAGTCCCGGGTCTGAAGCTTTCTTT. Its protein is CASSPGSEAFF.

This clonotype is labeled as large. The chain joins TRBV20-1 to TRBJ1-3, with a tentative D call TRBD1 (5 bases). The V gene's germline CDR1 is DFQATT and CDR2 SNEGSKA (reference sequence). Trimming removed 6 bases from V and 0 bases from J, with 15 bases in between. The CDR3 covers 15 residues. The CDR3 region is CSASGPTFSGNTIYF. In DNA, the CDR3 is TGCAGTGCCTCGGGACCCACTTTCTCTGGAAACACCATATATTTT.

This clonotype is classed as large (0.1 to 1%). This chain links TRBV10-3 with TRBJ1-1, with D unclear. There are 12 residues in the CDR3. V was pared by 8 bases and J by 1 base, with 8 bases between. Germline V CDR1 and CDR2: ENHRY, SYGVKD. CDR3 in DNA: TGTGCCATCGGGTGGAAGAACACTGAAGCTTTCTTT. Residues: CAIGWKNTEAFF.

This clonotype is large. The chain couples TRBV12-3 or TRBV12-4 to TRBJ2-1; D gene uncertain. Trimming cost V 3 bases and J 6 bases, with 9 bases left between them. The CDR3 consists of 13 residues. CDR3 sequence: CASSFFSFNEQFF. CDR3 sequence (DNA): TGTGCCAGCAGTTTTTTTAGCTTCAATGAGCAGTTCTTC.

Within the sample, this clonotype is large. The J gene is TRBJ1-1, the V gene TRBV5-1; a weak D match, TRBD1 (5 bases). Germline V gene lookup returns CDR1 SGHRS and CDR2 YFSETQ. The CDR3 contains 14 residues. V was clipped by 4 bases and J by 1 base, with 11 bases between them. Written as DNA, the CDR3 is TGCGCCAGCAGCCTCCGGGACGAGAACACTGAAGCTTTCTTT. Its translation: CASSLRDENTEAFF.

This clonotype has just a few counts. CDR3 coding DNA: TGTGCCAGCAGCCGGCATGGACAGGGCCTCAATCAGCCCCAGCATTTT. Translated, it gives CASSRHGQGLNQPQHF. V gene TRBV7-9 combines with J gene TRBJ1-5; TRBD1 matches 8 bases. V was pared by 5 bases and J by 3 bases, with 9 bases of the junction left unmatched. The germline gives CDR1 SEHNR, CDR2 FQNEAQ (reference sequence). This CDR3 comprises 16 residues.

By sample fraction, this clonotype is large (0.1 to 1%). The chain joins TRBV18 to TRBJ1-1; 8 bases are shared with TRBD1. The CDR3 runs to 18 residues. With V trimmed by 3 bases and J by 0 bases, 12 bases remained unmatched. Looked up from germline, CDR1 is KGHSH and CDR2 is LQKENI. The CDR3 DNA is TGTGCCAGCTCACCGATACAGGGGGGGAAGATTATGAACACTGAAGCTTTCTTT. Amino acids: CASSPIQGGKIMNTEAFF. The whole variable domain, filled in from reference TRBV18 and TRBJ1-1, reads NAGVMQNPRHLVRRRGQEARLRCSPMKGHSHVYWYRQLPEEGLKFMVYLQKENIIDESGMPKERFSAEFPKEGPSILRIQQVVRGDSAAYFCASSPIQGGKIMNTEAFFGQGTRLTVV.

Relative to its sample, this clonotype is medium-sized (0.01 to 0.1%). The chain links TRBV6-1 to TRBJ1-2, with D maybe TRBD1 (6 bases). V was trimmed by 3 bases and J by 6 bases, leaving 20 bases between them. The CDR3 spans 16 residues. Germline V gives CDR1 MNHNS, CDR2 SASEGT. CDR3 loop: CASSDPRGASRDGYTF. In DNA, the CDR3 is TGTGCCAGCAGTGACCCCAGGGGCGCCTCCAGGGATGGCTACACCTTC.

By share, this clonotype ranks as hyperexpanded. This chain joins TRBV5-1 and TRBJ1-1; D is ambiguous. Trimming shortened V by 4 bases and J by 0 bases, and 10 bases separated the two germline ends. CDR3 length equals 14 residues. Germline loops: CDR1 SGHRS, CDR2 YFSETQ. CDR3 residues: CASSLRTLNTEAFF. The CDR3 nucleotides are TGCGCCAGCAGCCTGAGGACTCTGAACACTGAAGCTTTCTTT.

The CDR3 DNA is TGTGCCAGCAGCTTAGCAGGGGGTGTCGGTCAGCCCCAGCATTTT. Translating gives CASSLAGGVGQPQHF. V and J are TRBV7-9 and TRBJ1-5; D perhaps matches TRBD1 (6 bases). V was shortened by 0 bases and J by 6 bases, with 12 bases between the two germline ends. The CDR3 totals 15 residues. Germline V gene data show CDR1 as SEHNR and CDR2 as FQNEAQ (reference sequence).